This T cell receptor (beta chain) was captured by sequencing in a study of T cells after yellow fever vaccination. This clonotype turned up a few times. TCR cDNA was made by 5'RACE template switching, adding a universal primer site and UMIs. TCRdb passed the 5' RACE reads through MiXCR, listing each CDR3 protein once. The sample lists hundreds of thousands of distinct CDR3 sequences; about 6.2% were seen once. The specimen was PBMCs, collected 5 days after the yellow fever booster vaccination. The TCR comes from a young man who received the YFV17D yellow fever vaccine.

CDR3 bases: TGTGCCAGCAGTGAGTATGGAGGAGGTGAGACCCAGTACTTC. The encoded protein is CASSEYGGGETQYF. The chain combines TRBV25-1 with TRBJ2-5; TRBD2 might be the D (5 bases). CDR3 length: 14 residues. Germline assignment: CDR1 MGHDK and CDR2 SYGVNS. Trimming pared 3 bases from V and 5 bases from J, leaving 13 bases between. Full variable domain (remainder filled in from reference TRBV25-1 and TRBJ2-5): EADIYQTPRYLVIGTGKKITLECSQTMGHDKMYWYQQDPGMELHLIHYSYGVNSTEKGDLSSESTVSRIRTEHFPLTLESARPSHTSQYLCASSEYGGGETQYFGPGTRLLVL.